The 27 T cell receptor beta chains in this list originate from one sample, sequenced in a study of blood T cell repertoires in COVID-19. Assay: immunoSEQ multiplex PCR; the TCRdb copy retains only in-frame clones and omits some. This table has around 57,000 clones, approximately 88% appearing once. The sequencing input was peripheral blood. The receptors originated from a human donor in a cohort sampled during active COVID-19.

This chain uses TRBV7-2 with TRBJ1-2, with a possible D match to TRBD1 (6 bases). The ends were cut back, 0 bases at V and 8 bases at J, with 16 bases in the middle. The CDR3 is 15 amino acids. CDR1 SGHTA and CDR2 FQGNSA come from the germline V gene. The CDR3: CASSLALAGVIGYTF. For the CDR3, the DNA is TGTGCCAGCAGCTTAGCCCTAGCAGGGGTAATCGGCTACACCTTC.

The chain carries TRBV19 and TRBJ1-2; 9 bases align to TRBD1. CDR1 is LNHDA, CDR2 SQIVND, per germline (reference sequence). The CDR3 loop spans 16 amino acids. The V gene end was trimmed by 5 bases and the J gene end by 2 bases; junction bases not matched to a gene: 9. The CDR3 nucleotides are TGTGCCAGTAGTGCAAAACTTGGACAGGGGAACTATGGCTACACCTTC. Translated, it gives CASSAKLGQGNYGYTF.

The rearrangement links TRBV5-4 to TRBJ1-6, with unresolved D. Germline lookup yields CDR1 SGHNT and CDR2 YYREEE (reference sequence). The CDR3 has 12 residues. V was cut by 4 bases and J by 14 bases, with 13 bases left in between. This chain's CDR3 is CASSLSGSTLHF. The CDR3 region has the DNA TGTGCCAGCAGCCTCTCCGGTAGCACCCTCCACTTT. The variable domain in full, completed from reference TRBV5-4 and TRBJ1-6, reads ETGVTQSPTHLIKTRGQQVTLRCSSQSGHNTVSWYQQALGQGPQFIFQYYREEENGRGNFPPRFSGLQFPNYSSELNVNALELDDSALYLCASSLSGSTLHFGNGTRLTVT.

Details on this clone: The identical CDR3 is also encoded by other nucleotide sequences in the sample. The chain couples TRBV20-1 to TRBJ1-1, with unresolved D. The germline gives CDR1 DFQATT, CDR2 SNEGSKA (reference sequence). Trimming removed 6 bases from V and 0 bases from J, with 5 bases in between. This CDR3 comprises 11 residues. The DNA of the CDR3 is TGCAGTGCCAGGCTGAACACTGAAGCTTTCTTT. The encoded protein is CSARLNTEAFF.

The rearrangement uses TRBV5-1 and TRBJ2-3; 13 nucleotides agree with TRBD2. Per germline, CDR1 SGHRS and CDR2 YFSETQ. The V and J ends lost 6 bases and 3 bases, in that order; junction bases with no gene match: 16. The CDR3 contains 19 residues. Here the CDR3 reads CASTFFPGLAGSRTDTQYF. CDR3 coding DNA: TGCGCCAGCACCTTTTTCCCGGGACTAGCGGGGTCAAGGACAGATACGCAGTATTTT.

The CDR3 region has the DNA TGTGCCAGCAGTCGGGACAGGGAAAGCAATCAGCCCCAGCATTTT. It yields the protein CASSRDRESNQPQHF. The chain employs TRBV27 and TRBJ1-5, with TRBD1 matching 9 bases. From germline, CDR1 is MNHEY and CDR2 SMNVEV (reference sequence). This CDR3 is 15 amino acids long. Trimming cost V 5 bases and J 1 base; bases outside gene matches: 3.

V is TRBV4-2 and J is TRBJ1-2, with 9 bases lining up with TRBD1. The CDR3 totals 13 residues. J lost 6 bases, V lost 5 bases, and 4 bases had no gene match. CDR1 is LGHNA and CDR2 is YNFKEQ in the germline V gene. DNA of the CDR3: TGTGCCAGCAGCTCCCGGACAGGGGATGGCTACACCTTC. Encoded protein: CASSSRTGDGYTF.

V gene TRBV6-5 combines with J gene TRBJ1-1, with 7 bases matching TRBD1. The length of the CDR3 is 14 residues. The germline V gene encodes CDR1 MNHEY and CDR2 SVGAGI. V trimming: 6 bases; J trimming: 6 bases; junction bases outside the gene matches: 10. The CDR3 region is CASSYTGAGAEAFF. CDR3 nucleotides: TGTGCCAGCAGCTATACAGGGGCAGGCGCTGAAGCTTTCTTT.

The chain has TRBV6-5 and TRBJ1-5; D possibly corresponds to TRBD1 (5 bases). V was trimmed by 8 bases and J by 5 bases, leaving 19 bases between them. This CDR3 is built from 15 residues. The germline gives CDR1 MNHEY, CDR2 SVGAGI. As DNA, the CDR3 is TGTGCCAGCCTCCCATGGGGCCAGTCCTATCAGCCCCAGCATTTT. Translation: CASLPWGQSYQPQHF.

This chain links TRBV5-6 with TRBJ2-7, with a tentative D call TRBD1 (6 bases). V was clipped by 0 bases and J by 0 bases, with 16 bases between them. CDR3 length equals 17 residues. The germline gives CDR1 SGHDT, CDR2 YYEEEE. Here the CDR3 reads CASSLGGRLPSSYEQYF. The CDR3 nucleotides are TGTGCCAGCAGCTTGGGGGGGCGGCTACCGAGCTCCTACGAGCAGTACTTC.

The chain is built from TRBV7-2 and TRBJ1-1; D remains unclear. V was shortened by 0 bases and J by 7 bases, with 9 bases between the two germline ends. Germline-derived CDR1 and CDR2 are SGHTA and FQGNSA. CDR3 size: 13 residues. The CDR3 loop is CASSLALTGEAFF. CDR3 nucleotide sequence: TGTGCCAGCAGCTTAGCGCTAACGGGTGAAGCTTTCTTT.

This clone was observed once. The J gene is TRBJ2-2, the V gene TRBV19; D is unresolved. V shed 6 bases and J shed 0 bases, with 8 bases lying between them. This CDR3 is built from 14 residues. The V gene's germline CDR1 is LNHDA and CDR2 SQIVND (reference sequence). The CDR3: CASRQNPNTGELFF. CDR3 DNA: TGTGCCAGTAGGCAGAACCCGAACACCGGGGAGCTGTTTTTT.

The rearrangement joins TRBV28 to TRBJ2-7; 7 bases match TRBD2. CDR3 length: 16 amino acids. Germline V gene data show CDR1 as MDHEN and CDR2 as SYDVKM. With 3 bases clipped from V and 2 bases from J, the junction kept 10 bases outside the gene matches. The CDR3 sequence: CASSLRSLGGAYEQYF. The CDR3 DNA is TGTGCCAGCAGTTTGCGATCATTGGGGGGGGCCTACGAGCAGTACTTC.

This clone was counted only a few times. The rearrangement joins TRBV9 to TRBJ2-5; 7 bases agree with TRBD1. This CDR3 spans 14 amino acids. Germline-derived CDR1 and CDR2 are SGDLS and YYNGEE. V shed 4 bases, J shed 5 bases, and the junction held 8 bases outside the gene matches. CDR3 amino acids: CASSQRGQRETQYF. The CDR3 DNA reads TGTGCCAGCAGCCAAAGGGGGCAGCGGGAGACCCAGTACTTC.

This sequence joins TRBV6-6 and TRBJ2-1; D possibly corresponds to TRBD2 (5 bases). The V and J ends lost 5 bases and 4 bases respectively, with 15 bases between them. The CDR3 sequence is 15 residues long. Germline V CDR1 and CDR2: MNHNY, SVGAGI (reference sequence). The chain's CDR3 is CASSLTSGWYNEQFF. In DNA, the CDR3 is TGTGCCAGCAGTCTCACTAGTGGTTGGTACAATGAGCAGTTCTTC.

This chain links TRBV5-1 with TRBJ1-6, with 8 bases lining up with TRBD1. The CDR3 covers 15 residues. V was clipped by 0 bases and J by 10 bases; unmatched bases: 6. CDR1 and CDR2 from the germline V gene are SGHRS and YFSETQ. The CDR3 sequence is CASSLGQGAGSPLHF. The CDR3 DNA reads TGCGCCAGCAGCTTGGGGCAGGGGGCAGGATCACCCCTCCACTTT.

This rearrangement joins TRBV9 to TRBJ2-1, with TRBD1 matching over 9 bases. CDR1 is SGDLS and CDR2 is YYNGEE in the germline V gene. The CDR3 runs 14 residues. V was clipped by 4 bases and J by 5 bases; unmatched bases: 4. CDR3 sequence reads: CASSMGQGHNEQFF. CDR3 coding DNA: TGTGCCAGCAGCATGGGACAGGGCCACAATGAGCAGTTCTTC.

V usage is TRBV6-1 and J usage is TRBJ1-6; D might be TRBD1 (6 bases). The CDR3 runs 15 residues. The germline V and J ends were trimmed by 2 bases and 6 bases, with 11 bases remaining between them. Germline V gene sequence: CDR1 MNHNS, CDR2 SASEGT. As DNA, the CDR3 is TGTGCCAGCAGTGAATGGACAGCCCTTAATTCACCCCTCCACTTT. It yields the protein CASSEWTALNSPLHF.

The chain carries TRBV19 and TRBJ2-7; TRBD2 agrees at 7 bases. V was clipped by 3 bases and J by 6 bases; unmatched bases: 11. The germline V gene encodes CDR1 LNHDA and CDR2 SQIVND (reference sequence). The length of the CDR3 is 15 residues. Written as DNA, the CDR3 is TGTGCCAGTAGTATTAGCGGGCCCCGCGGGGGCGAGCAGTACTTC. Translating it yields CASSISGPRGGEQYF.

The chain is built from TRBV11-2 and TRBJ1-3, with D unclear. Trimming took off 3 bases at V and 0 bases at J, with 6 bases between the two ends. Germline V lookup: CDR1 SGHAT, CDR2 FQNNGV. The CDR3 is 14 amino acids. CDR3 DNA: TGTGCCAGCAGCTTGCAGTCCTCTGGAAACACCATATATTTT. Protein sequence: CASSLQSSGNTIYF.

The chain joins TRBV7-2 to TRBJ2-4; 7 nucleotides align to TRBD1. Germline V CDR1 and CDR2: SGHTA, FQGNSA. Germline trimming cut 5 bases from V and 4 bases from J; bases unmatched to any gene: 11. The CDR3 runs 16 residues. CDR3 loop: CASSPIPGGPKNIQYF. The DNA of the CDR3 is TGTGCCAGCAGCCCCATTCCAGGGGGTCCTAAAAACATTCAGTACTTC.

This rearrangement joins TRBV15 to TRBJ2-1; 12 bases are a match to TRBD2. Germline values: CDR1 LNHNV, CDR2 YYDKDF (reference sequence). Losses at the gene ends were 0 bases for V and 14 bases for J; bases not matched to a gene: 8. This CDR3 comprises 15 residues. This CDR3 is CATSRDSPTSGRKFF. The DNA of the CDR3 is TGTGCCACCAGCAGAGATTCCCCCACTAGCGGGAGGAAGTTCTTC.

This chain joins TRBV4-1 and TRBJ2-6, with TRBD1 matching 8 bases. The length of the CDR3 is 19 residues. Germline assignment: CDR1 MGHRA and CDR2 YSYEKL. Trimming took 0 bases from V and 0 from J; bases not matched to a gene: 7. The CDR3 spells CASSQEAQGGTSGANVLTF. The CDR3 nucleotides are TGCGCCAGCAGCCAAGAGGCACAGGGGGGCACCTCTGGGGCCAACGTCCTGACTTTC.

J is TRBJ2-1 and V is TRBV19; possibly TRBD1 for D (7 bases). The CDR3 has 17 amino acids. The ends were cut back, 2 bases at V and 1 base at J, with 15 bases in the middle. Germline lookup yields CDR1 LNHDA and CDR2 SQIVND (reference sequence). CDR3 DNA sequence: TGTGCCAGTAGTATAAAGGGCAGGGGGAGGTCCTACAATGAGCAGTTCTTC. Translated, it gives CASSIKGRGRSYNEQFF.

Written as DNA, the CDR3 is TGTGCCAGCAGCTTTGATCCGGGAGGCAATCAGCCCCAGCATTTT. Translation gives CASSFDPGGNQPQHF. The rearrangement joins TRBV11-2 to TRBJ1-5; D is undetermined. The germline V gene has CDR1 SGHAT and CDR2 FQNNGV. This CDR3 is 15 amino acids long. With 3 bases removed from V and 2 bases from J, the gap between germline ends came to 11 bases.

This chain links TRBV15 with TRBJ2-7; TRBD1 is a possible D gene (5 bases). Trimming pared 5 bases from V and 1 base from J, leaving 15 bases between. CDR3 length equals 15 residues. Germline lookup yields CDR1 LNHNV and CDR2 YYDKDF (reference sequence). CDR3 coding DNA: TGTGCCACCAGCCCAACCAGGGCCCCATCCTACGAGCAGTACTTC. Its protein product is CATSPTRAPSYEQYF.

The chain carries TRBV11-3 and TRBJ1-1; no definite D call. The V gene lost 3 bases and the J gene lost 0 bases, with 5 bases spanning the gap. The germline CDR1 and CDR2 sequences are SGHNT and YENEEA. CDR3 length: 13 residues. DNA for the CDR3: TGTGCCAGCAGCTTGACACTGAACACTGAAGCTTTCTTT. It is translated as CASSLTLNTEAFF.